There are many counts of the clone carrying this T cell receptor (beta chain). This sample was included in a study of Ad26.COV2.S vaccination and SARS-CoV-2 variants. CDR1 and CDR2 from the germline V gene are SEHNR and FQNEAQ (reference sequence). This CDR3 has 13 residues. Between the trimmed V and J ends, which lost 1 base and 13 bases, there was a span of 13 bases. Here immunoSEQ multiplex PCR was the method, and the copy in TCRdb shows in-frame clones only, minus some. Of approximately 420,000 clones in the sample, about nine tenths are singletons; the top ten hold 3% to 4.5%. Treatment described: some 19 received Ad26.COV2.S at low or high dose, single or two shots; several received placebo; per-sample allocation not given. All samples were drawn on day 63, counting from the first vaccine or placebo injection.

The sample here was peripheral blood, taken in a trial of Ad26.COV2.S vaccine versus placebo. This receptor was obtained from a person between 18 and 60 years old who received the Ad26.COV2.S COVID-19 vaccine or a placebo. The V gene is TRBV7-9, the J gene TRBJ2-2; the D is unclear. The CDR3 reads CASSLVGVGWLFF. CDR3 nucleotides: TGTGCCAGCAGCTTAGTAGGAGTGGGTTGGCTGTTTTTT.